The 23 T cell receptor beta chains below all came from one sample that was sequenced in a study of blood T cell repertoires in COVID-19. The assay was immunoSEQ multiplex PCR, and TCRdb's table has in-frame clones only and misses some. The sample yields over 120,000 clones, about nine tenths seen once. Specimen: peripheral blood. The receptors here all came from a woman aged 45-59 years with acute or convalescent COVID-19.

This clone occurred once. The chain couples TRBV28 to TRBJ1-4, with 7 bases lining up with TRBD1. V was pared by 6 bases and J by 5 bases, with 6 bases of the junction left unmatched. Germline V CDR1 and CDR2: MDHEN, SYDVKM. This CDR3 comprises 14 residues. The CDR3 loop is CASRRWDSNEKLFF. The CDR3 coding sequence is TGTGCCAGCAGGCGATGGGACAGCAATGAAAAACTGTTTTTT. The whole variable domain, filled in from reference TRBV28 and TRBJ1-4, reads DVKVTQSSRYLVKRTGEKVFLECVQDMDHENMFWYRQDPGLGLRLIYFSYDVKMKEKGDIPEGYSVSREKKERFSLILESASTNQTSMYLCASRRWDSNEKLFFGSGTQLSVL.

The sample holds one count of this clone. This chain connects TRBV27 to TRBJ1-4; TRBD1 is a possible D gene (5 bases). The CDR3 totals 14 residues. V was cut by 2 bases and J by 8 bases, with 12 bases left in between. Germline CDR1 is MNHEY and CDR2 is SMNVEV (reference sequence). CDR3 region: CASSLQQGKEKLFF. The CDR3, as DNA: TGTGCCAGCAGTTTACAGCAGGGCAAAGAAAAACTGTTTTTT.

The chain is built from TRBV27 and TRBJ1-2; TRBD1 matches 10 bases. The junction had 2 bases not matched to a gene; V was cut back by 6 bases and J by 1 base. The length of the CDR3 is 14 residues. CDR1 and CDR2 from the germline V gene are MNHEY and SMNVEV (reference sequence). For the CDR3, the DNA is TGTGCCAGCAGGTGGACAGGGGGTAACTATGGCTACACCTTC. This codes for CASRWTGGNYGYTF.

The J gene is TRBJ2-3, the V gene TRBV6-5, with 7 bases lining up with TRBD1. There are 13 residues in the CDR3. Looked up from germline, CDR1 is MNHEY and CDR2 is SVGAGI. The V and J ends lost 6 bases and 4 bases, in that order; junction bases with no gene match: 4. DNA for the CDR3: TGTGCCAGCAGCACAGGGGATCCAGATACGCAGTATTTT. It translates to CASSTGDPDTQYF.

The chain uses TRBV30 and TRBJ1-1; TRBD1 agrees at 7 bases. The CDR3 loop spans 14 amino acids. J was trimmed by 2 bases and V by 0 bases; bases with no gene match: 3. Germline V CDR1 and CDR2: GTSNPN, SVGIG (reference sequence). The DNA for the CDR3 is TGTGCCTGGAGTGTGACAGGGACTAACACTGAAGCTTTCTTT. Protein sequence: CAWSVTGTNTEAFF.

The chain recombines TRBV19 with TRBJ2-2; 12 bases fit TRBD1. V gave up 5 bases and J gave up 5 bases; unmatched junction bases: 3. CDR1 and CDR2 from the germline V gene are LNHDA and SQIVND (reference sequence). The CDR3 is 15 residues long. In nucleotides, the CDR3 is TGTGCCAGTAGTCCGGGACAGGGGGCAACCGGGGAGCTGTTTTTT. Amino acids: CASSPGQGATGELFF.

The chain combines TRBV11-1 with TRBJ1-1; D remains ambiguous. The CDR3 extends over 13 amino acids. Germline lookup yields CDR1 SGHAT and CDR2 FQDESV (reference sequence). The V end lost 1 base, the J end lost 7 bases, and 10 bases lay between the germline ends. The CDR3 DNA is TGTGCCAGCAGCTTAGAGGCCGGAGTTGAAGCTTTCTTT. Translated: CASSLEAGVEAFF.

This clone came up a few times. The chain links TRBV9 to TRBJ1-2; D possibly corresponds to TRBD1 (6 bases). V gave up 3 bases and J gave up 6 bases, with 6 bases separating them. This CDR3 region has 11 residues. CDR1 is SGDLS, CDR2 YYNGEE, per germline. The CDR3 DNA sequence: TGTGCCAGCAGCGCAGGGGATGGCTACACCTTC. This sequence encodes CASSAGDGYTF.

V gene TRBV2 combines with J gene TRBJ1-1; D is ambiguous. The V end was cut by 4 bases, the J end by 0 bases, with 12 bases between. The germline V gene encodes CDR1 SNHLY and CDR2 FYNNEI. The CDR3 consists of 15 residues. CDR3 residues: CASSGYGGMNTEAFF. CDR3 DNA: TGTGCCAGCAGTGGGTATGGAGGGATGAACACTGAAGCTTTCTTT.

This clone occurred once. This chain joins TRBV21-1 and TRBJ1-3. TRBV21-1 constitutes a pseudogene. This CDR3 is built from 16 residues. CDR3 DNA: TGTGCCAGCAGCTTCGGGGGACGGAGCTCTGGAAACACCATATATTTT. Translated: CASSFGGRSSGNTIYF.

V gene TRBV7-9 combines with J gene TRBJ2-7; 8 bases line up with TRBD2. CDR3 length: 14 amino acids. Germline V gives CDR1 SEHNR, CDR2 FQNEAQ (reference sequence). V was pared by 2 bases and J by 1 base, with 1 base of the junction left unmatched. CDR3 nucleotide sequence: TGTGCCAGCAGCTTACCGGGAGGGTCCTACGAGCAGTACTTC. This sequence encodes CASSLPGGSYEQYF. Drawing the rest from reference TRBV7-9 and TRBJ2-7, the complete variable domain is DTGVSQNPRHKITKRGQNVTFRCDPISEHNRLYWYRQTLGQGPEFLTYFQNEAQLEKSRLLSDRFSAERPKGSFSTLEIQRTEQGDSAMYLCASSLPGGSYEQYFGPGTRLTVT.

J is TRBJ1-6 and V is TRBV10-3; D might be TRBD1 (5 bases). CDR3 size: 17 residues. CDR1 is ENHRY, CDR2 SYGVKD, per germline. The V and J ends lost 3 bases and 3 bases respectively, with 15 bases between them. CDR3: CAISDDSPSLYNSPLHF. CDR3 coding DNA: TGTGCCATCAGTGACGACAGCCCAAGCCTCTATAATTCACCCCTCCACTTT.

V gene TRBV10-3 combines with J gene TRBJ2-5; D is perhaps TRBD1 (6 bases). The V end was cut by 4 bases, the J end by 4 bases, with 10 bases between. CDR1 ENHRY and CDR2 SYGVKD come from the germline V gene. The CDR3 sequence is 13 residues long. The CDR3 DNA is TGTGCCATCAGTGGTACAGGGCGAGAGACCCAGTACTTC. It specifies CAISGTGRETQYF.

The rearrangement links TRBV4-2 to TRBJ2-1; the match to TRBD2 covers 12 bases. Trimming cost V 0 bases and J 4 bases; bases outside gene matches: 7. The CDR3 length is 18 residues. Germline CDR1 and CDR2: LGHNA and YNFKEQ. The DNA of the CDR3 is TGTGCCAGCAGCCAAGATACTAGCGGGGGGACTATTTACAATGAGCAGTTCTTC. This gives the protein CASSQDTSGGTIYNEQFF.

This clone was detected only once. The gene calls are TRBV10-3 and TRBJ1-1, with 7 positions matching TRBD1. CDR1 and CDR2 from the germline V gene are ENHRY and SYGVKD. V lost 6 bases and J lost 5; bases outside the gene matches: 6. The length of the CDR3 is 13 residues. CDR3 in DNA: TGTGCCATCAGCCTAACAGGGGAGACTGAAGCTTTCTTT. Translating it yields CAISLTGETEAFF.

The chain uses TRBV2 and TRBJ2-7; perhaps TRBD2 as D (6 bases). The CDR3 runs to 13 residues. From germline, CDR1 is SNHLY and CDR2 FYNNEI. V gave up 2 bases and J gave up 4 bases, with 9 bases separating them. CDR3 in DNA: TGTGCCAGCAGTGAATCCGGGGGATACGAGCAGTACTTC. It translates to CASSESGGYEQYF. The whole variable domain, remainder taken from reference TRBV2 and TRBJ2-7, is EPEVTQTPSHQVTQMGQEVILRCVPISNHLYFYWYRQILGQKVEFLVSFYNNEISEKSEIFDDQFSVERPDGSNFTLKIRSTKLEDSAMYFCASSESGGYEQYFGPGTRLTVT.

The chain's CDR3 is CASGSLAGSSNTGELFF. CDR3 DNA: TGTGCTAGTGGTTCTCTGGCGGGGAGCTCGAACACCGGGGAGCTGTTTTTT. The chain employs TRBV12-5 and TRBJ2-2, with a tentative D call TRBD2 (6 bases). Trimming took off 4 bases at V and 0 bases at J, with 15 bases between the two ends. The V gene's germline CDR1 is LGHNT and CDR2 FRNRAP. The CDR3 spans 17 residues.

The chain carries TRBV5-1 and TRBJ2-3; 7 nucleotides align to TRBD1. This CDR3 comprises 14 residues. CDR1 and CDR2 (germline): SGHRS, YFSETQ. V lost 0 bases to trimming and J lost 6 bases; unmatched junction nucleotides: 4. Written as DNA, the CDR3 is TGCGCCAGCAGCTTGGTGCCGACAGGGGATACGCAGTATTTT. It translates to CASSLVPTGDTQYF.

The DNA of the CDR3 is TGTGCCAGCAGGCCGGGACAGGGTAGCCCTGAAGCTTTCTTT. Translating gives CASRPGQGSPEAFF. The rearrangement links TRBV6-5 to TRBJ1-1, with TRBD1 matching over 9 bases. Germline lookup yields CDR1 MNHEY and CDR2 SVGAGI. This CDR3 comprises 14 residues. V dropped 6 bases and J dropped 6; count of bases not matched to a gene: 8.

This chain's CDR3 is CASSTQYPGAGYGYTF. The CDR3 nucleotides are TGTGCCAGTAGTACCCAGTACCCAGGCGCGGGGTATGGCTACACCTTC. The chain recombines TRBV19 with TRBJ1-2; D remains unclear. Germline CDR1 is LNHDA and CDR2 is SQIVND (reference sequence). There are 16 residues in the CDR3. V was cut by 4 bases and J by 5 bases, with 20 bases left in between.

J is TRBJ1-2 and V is TRBV5-6; D remains unclear. The CDR3 spans 14 residues. Germline-derived CDR1 and CDR2 are SGHDT and YYEEEE. Trimming pared 4 bases from V and 4 bases from J, leaving 14 bases between. The CDR3 region is CASSLSVGFYGYTF. The CDR3 coding sequence is TGTGCCAGCAGCCTTTCAGTGGGCTTCTATGGCTACACCTTC. Together with reference TRBV5-6 and TRBJ1-2, the CDR3 gives the full variable domain: DAGVTQSPTHLIKTRGQQVTLRCSPKSGHDTVSWYQQALGQGPQFIFQYYEEEERQRGNFPDRFSGHQFPNYSSELNVNALLLGDSALYLCASSLSVGFYGYTFGSGTRLTVV.

The chain links TRBV28 to TRBJ1-1; no clear D gene. V gave up 7 bases and J gave up 2 bases, with 11 bases separating them. CDR3 length: 13 residues. Germline lookup yields CDR1 MDHEN and CDR2 SYDVKM. CDR3 nucleotides: TGTGCCAGCAATGAGGCGTACAACACTGAAGCTTTCTTT. Translated: CASNEAYNTEAFF.

The rearrangement joins TRBV7-2 to TRBJ2-7; the match to TRBD2 covers 7 bases. CDR1 is SGHTA and CDR2 is FQGNSA in the germline V gene. Trimming cost V 2 bases and J 2 bases; bases outside gene matches: 9. The CDR3 spans 16 residues. The CDR3 sequence is CASSLRLASGAYEQYF. CDR3 bases: TGTGCCAGCAGCTTAAGATTGGCTAGCGGCGCCTACGAGCAGTACTTC.